The present T cell receptor (beta chain) was sequenced within a study of radiotherapy plus CTLA-4 blockade in lung cancer. About the research overall: An objective response was seen in under 20% of patients, and disease control in 31%. Study observations and caveats: The study found tumor-derived TCR clones expanded in blood after radiotherapy plus ipilimumab.

On this clone: Antigen: not known.

The table came from immunoSEQ multiplex PCR; TCRdb's copy has only in-frame clones and leaves some out. This table has about 110,000 clones, 70% to 90% appearing once. Patients with chemo-refractory metastatic non-small-cell lung cancer received focal radiation plus CTLA-4 blockade with ipilimumab. The source was peripheral blood, collected from a patient treated with radiotherapy plus ipilimumab. The sequence came from a human donor with non-small cell lung cancer that progressed on radiotherapy plus ipilimumab. Some clones in this sample may be carry-over from other donors' samples.

CDR3 residues: CASSLGGNLALQAFF. In DNA, the CDR3 is TGTGCCAGCAGCTTAGGGGGTAATTTGGCTTTGCAAGCTTTCTTT. This chain uses TRBV11-2 with TRBJ1-1; D is uncertain. The germline CDR1 and CDR2 sequences are SGHAT and FQNNGV. V gave up 1 base and J gave up 9 bases, with 18 bases separating them. The CDR3 loop spans 15 amino acids.